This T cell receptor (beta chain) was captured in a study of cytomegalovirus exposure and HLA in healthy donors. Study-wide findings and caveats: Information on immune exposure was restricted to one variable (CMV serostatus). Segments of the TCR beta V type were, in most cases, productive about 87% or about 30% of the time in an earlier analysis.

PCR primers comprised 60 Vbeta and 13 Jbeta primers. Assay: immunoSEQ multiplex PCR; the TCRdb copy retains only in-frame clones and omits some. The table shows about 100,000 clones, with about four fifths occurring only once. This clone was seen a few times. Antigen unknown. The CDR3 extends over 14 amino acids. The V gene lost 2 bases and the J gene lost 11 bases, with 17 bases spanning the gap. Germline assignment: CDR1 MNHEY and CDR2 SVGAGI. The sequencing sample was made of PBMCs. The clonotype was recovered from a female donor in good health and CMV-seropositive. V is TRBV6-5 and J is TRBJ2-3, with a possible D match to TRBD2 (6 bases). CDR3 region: CASSYGGGPTVQYF. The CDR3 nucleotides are TGTGCCAGCAGTTACGGCGGAGGGCCCACTGTGCAGTATTTT.